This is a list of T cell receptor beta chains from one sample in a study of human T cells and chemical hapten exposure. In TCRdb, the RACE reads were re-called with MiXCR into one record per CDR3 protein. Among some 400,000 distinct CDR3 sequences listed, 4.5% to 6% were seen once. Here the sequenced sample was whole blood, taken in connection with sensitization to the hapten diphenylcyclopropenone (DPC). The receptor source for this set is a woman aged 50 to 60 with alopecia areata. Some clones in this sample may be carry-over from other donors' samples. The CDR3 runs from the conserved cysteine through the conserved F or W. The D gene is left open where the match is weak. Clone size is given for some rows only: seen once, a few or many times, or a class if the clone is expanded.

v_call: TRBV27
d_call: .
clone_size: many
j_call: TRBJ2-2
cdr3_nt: TGTGCCAGCAGTCAAATACCTCCCGGGGAGCTGTTTTTT
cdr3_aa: CASSQIPPGELFF

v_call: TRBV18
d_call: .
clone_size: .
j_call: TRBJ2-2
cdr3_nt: TGTGCCAGCTCAATGAACACCGGGGAGCTGTTTTTT
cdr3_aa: CASSMNTGELFF

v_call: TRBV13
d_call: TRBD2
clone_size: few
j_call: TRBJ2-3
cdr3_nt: TGTGCCAGCAGCTCCGGACTAGCGGGGAACACAGATACGCAGTATTTT
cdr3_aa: CASSSGLAGNTDTQYF

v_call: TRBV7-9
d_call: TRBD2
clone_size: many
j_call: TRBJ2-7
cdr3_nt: TGTGCCAGCAGCTCCTTCGCGGGGGGAAGCTACGAGCAGTACTTC
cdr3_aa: CASSSFAGGSYEQYF

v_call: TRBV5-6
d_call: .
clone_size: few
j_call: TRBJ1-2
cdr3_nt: TGTGCCAGCAGCTTGGGGCGTTTTGTTTCCCAAAATGGCTACACCTTC
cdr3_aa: CASSLGRFVSQNGYTF

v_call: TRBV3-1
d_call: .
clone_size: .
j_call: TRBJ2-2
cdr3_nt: TGTGCCAGCAGCCAAGATCAAGCGGGCCAGAACACCGGGGAGCTGTTTTTT
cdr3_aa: CASSQDQAGQNTGELFF

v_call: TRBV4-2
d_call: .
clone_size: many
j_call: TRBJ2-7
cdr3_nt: TGTGCCAGCAGCCCTAACCTGAGTGGGACCTACGAGCAGTACTTC
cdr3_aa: CASSPNLSGTYEQYF

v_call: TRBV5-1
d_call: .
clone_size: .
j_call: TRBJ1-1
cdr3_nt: TGCGCCAGCAGCTTGGTAGGGGTGACTGAAGCTTTCTTT
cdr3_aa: CASSLVGVTEAFF

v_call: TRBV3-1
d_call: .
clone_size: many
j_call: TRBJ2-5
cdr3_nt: TGTGCCAGCACCCCTCGGGGCCAAGAGACCCAGTACTTC
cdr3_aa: CASTPRGQETQYF

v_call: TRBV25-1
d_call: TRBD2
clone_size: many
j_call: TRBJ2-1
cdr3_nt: TGTGCCAGCAGTGACTCCGTGATGGGACTAGGTGGTGAGCAGTTCTTC
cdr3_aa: CASSDSVMGLGGEQFF

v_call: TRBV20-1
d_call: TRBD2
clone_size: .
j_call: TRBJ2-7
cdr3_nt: TGCAGTGCTAGAGAAAAGACTAGCGTTACCTACGAGCAGTACTTC
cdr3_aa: CSAREKTSVTYEQYF

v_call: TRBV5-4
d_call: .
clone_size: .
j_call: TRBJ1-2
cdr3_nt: TGTGCCAGCAGCCCTACAGGGCTTAACTATGGCTACACCTTC
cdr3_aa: CASSPTGLNYGYTF

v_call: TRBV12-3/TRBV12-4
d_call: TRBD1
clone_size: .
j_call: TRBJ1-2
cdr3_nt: TGTGCCAGCAGTACAGGGACAGGGCGACGGGATGGCTACACCTTC
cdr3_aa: CASSTGTGRRDGYTF

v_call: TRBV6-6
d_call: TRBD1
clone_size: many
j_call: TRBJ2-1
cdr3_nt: TGTGCCAGCAGCCAGGGACAGGAGAGCTCCTACAATGAGCAGTTCTTC
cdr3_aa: CASSQGQESSYNEQFF

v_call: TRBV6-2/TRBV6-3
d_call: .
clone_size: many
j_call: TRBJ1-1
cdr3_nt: TGTGCCAGCAGTTACGAAGGGAACACTGAAGCTTTCTTT
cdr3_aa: CASSYEGNTEAFF

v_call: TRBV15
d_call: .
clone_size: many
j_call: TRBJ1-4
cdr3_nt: TGTGCCACCAGCGGAACCGAGGAAAAACTGTTTTTT
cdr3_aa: CATSGTEEKLFF

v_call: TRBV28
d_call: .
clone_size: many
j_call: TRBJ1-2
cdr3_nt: TGTGCCAGCAGTTCCCCCCAACCTGGCTACACCTTC
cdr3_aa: CASSSPQPGYTF

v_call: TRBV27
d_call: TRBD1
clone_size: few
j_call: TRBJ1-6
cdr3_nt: TGTGCCAGCAGTCGACAGGGGCCCAATTCACCCCTCCACTTT
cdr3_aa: CASSRQGPNSPLHF

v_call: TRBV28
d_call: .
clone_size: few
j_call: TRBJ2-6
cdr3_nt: TGTGCCAGCAGTAGAATAATGGGTTCCTTTTTCCCCTCTGGGGCCAACGTCCTGACTTTC
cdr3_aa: CASSRIMGSFFPSGANVLTF

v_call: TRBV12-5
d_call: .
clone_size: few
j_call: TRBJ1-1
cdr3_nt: TGTGCTAGTGGTTTGGCCCCTATTGAAGCTTTCTTT
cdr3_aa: CASGLAPIEAFF

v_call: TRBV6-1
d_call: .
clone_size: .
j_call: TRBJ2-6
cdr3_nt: TGTGCCAGCATCTCGGGACAAGCCCCGGGCCTCTGGGCCAACGTCCTGACTTTC
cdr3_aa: CASISGQAPGLWANVLTF

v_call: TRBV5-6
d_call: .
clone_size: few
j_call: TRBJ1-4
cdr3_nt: TGTGCCAGCAGCGGGGGAATTGCAACTAATGAAAAACTGTTTTTT
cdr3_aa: CASSGGIATNEKLFF

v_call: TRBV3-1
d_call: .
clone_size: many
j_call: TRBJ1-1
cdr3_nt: TGTGCCAGCACCCGTCTTTCTTCGAACACTGAAGCTTTCTTT
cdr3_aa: CASTRLSSNTEAFF

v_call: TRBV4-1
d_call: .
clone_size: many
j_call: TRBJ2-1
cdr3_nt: TGCGCCAGCAGCCAAGCGGGGGCCTCTTACAATGAGCAGTTCTTC
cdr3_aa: CASSQAGASYNEQFF

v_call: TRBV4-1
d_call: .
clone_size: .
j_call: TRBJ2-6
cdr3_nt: TGCGCCAGCAGCCAAGATCAGATAGGGGGGGGCTCTGGGGCCAACGTCCTGACTTTC
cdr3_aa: CASSQDQIGGGSGANVLTF

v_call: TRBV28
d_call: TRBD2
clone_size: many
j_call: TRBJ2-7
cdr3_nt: TGTGCCAGCAGCCCGGGAGGCCCCTACGAGCAGTACTTC
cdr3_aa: CASSPGGPYEQYF

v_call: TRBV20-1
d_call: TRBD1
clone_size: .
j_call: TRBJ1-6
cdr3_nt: TGCAGTGCCCTTCGGGGACAGGCTAATTCACCCCTCCACTTT
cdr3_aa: CSALRGQANSPLHF

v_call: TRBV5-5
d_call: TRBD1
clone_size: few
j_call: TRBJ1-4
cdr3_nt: TGTGCCAGCAGCCGTCCGGGACAGGGGGCGCCCAATGAAAAACTGTTTTTT
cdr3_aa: CASSRPGQGAPNEKLFF

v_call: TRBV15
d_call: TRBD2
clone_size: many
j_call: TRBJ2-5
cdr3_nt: TGTGCCACCAGCAAAGCCGCTAGCGGGAAGGAGACCCAGTACTTC
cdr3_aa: CATSKAASGKETQYF

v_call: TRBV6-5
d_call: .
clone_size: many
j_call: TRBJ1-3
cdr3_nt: TGTGCCAGCAGCCCCGACGGATCCTCTGGAAACACCATATATTTT
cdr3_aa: CASSPDGSSGNTIYF

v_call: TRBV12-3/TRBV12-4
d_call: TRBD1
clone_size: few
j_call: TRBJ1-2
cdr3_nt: TGTGCCAGCAGTTCCTTCGGGACAGGGGGCTTTAGGGGCTATGGCTACACCTTC
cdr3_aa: CASSSFGTGGFRGYGYTF

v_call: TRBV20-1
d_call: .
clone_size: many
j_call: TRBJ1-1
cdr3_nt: TGCAGTGCTAGAGAGGGCGTCACTGAAGCTTTCTTT
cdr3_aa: CSAREGVTEAFF

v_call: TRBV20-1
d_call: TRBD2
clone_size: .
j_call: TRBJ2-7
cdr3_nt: TGCAGTGCTAGAGCGGGACTAGCGGGGCCCTACGAGCAGTACTTC
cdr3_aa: CSARAGLAGPYEQYF

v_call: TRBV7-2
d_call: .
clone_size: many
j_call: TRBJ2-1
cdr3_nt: TGTGCCAGCAGCTTAGGTCGACCCGGCGGCCCCTACAATGAGCAGTTCTTC
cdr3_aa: CASSLGRPGGPYNEQFF

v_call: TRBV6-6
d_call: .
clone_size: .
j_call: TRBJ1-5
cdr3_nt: TGTGCCAGCAGTAGGGCTGAGGAGAGGAGTCAGCCCCAGCATTTT
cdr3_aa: CASSRAEERSQPQHF

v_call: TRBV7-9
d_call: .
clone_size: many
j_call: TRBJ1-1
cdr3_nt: TGTGCCAGCAGTCAGTCCAACACTGAAGCTTTCTTT
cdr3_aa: CASSQSNTEAFF

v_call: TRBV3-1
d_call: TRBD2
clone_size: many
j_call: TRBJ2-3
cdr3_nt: TGTGCCAGCAGCCAGAAGCGGGGTAGCACAGATACGCAGTATTTT
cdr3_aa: CASSQKRGSTDTQYF

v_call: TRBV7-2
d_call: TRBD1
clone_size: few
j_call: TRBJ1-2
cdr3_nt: TGTGCCAGCAGCTCACAGGGGACCCCCTATGGCTACACCTTC
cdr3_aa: CASSSQGTPYGYTF

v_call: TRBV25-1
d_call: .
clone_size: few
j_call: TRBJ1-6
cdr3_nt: TGTGCCAGCAGTGATGACGGGTTGACACCCCTCCACTTT
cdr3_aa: CASSDDGLTPLHF

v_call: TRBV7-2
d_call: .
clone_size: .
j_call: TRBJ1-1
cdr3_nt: TGTGCCAGCAGCTCCAGGTACACTGAAGCTTTCTTT
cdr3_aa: CASSSRYTEAFF

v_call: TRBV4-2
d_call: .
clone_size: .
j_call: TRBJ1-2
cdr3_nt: TGTGCCAGCAGCCAAGTAGAGGGCGGAAGGACGGGCTATGGCTACACCTTC
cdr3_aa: CASSQVEGGRTGYGYTF

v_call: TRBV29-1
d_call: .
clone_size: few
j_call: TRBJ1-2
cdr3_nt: TGCAGCGTTGGCGACCTAACTCGGGGCTACACCTTC
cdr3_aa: CSVGDLTRGYTF

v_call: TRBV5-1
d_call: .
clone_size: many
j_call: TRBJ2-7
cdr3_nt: TGCGCCAGCACCTCTGACCCGCTTTGGAAGGGCTATTCCGAGCAGTACTTC
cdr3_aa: CASTSDPLWKGYSEQYF

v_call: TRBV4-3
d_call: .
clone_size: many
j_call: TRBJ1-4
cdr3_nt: TGCGCCAGCAGCCAAGATTATGAAAAACTGTTTTTT
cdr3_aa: CASSQDYEKLFF

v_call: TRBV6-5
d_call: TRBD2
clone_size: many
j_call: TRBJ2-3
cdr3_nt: TGTGCCAGCACCCCACGGGGACTAGCGGGCACAGATACGCAGTATTTT
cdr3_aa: CASTPRGLAGTDTQYF

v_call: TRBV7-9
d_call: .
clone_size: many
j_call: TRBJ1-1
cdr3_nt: TGTGCCAGCACCAGGGAGATTGAAGCTTTCTTT
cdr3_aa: CASTREIEAFF

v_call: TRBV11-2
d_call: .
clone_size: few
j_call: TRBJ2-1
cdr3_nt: TGTGCCAGCAGCGAGCGTGGTGCGAATGTGCAGTTCTTC
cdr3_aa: CASSERGANVQFF

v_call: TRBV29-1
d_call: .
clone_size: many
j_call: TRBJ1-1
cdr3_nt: TGCAGCGGAGGCCGAGGACCCATGAACACTGAAGCTTTCTTT
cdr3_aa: CSGGRGPMNTEAFF

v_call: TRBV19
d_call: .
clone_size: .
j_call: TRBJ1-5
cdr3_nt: TGTGCCAGTAGTATTAGAAGGGGTTGGGGCCGCAGCAATCAGCCCCAGCATTTT
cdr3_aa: CASSIRRGWGRSNQPQHF

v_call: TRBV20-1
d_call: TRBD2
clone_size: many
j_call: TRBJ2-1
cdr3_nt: TGCAGTGCTGGCCCTCCGAGCGGGGGGCACAGGGAGCAGTTCTTC
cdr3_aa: CSAGPPSGGHREQFF

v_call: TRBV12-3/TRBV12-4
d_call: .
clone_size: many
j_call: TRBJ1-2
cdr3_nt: TGTGCCAGCAGCCAGACGACAGATAACTATGGCTACACCTTC
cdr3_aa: CASSQTTDNYGYTF

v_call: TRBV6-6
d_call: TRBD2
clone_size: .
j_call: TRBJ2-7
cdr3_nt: TGTGCCAGCAGTCCCCTAGCGGGAGGGAACGAGCAGTACTTC
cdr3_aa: CASSPLAGGNEQYF

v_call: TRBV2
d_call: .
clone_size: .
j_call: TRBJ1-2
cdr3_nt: TGTGCCAGCAGTGAATCGGTGACAGTCTATGGCTACACCTTC
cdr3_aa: CASSESVTVYGYTF